The 13 T cell receptor beta chains below were found in one sample sequenced in a study of cytomegalovirus exposure and HLA in healthy donors. With 60 Vbeta and 13 Jbeta primers, the PCR was carried out. Method: immunoSEQ multiplex PCR; TCRdb's copy keeps in-frame clones and lacks some. The data contain some 150,000 clones, roughly 63% of them singletons. Material for sequencing was PBMCs. The receptor source for this set is a woman in her fifties or sixties in good health and CMV-seropositive.

V and J are TRBV15 and TRBJ2-1, with D tentatively TRBD2 (6 bases). The germline CDR1 and CDR2 sequences are LNHNV and YYDKDF (reference sequence). Trimming stripped 0 bases from V and 6 bases from J, with 18 bases between. CDR3 length: 17 amino acids. CDR3 loop: CATSRDGPSGWINEQFF. The CDR3 DNA reads as TGTGCCACCAGCAGAGATGGGCCCAGCGGGTGGATCAATGAGCAGTTCTTC.

The chain carries TRBV7-2 and TRBJ2-5, with D unclear. V was clipped by 3 bases and J by 5 bases, with 13 bases between them. The CDR3 consists of 14 residues. Germline-derived CDR1 and CDR2 are SGHTA and FQGNSA. This CDR3 reads CASSFSPFGETQYF. CDR3 coding DNA: TGTGCCAGCAGCTTCTCTCCCTTCGGGGAGACCCAGTACTTC. Based on the CDR3 plus reference TRBV7-2 and TRBJ2-5, the full variable domain is GAGVSQSPSNKVTEKGKDVELRCDPISGHTALYWYRQSLGQGLEFLIYFQGNSAPDKSGLPSDRFSAERTGGSVSTLTIQRTQQEDSAVYLCASSFSPFGETQYFGPGTRLLVL.

This chain uses TRBV7-9 with TRBJ1-2; D remains ambiguous. There are 13 residues in the CDR3. V was clipped by 5 bases and J by 2 bases, with 9 bases between them. Germline-derived CDR1 and CDR2 are SEHNR and FQNEAQ (reference sequence). The CDR3 bases are TGTGCCAGCAGCGAATCAGTCAACTATGGCTACACCTTC. Protein product: CASSESVNYGYTF. Filled out from reference TRBV7-9 and TRBJ1-2, the complete variable domain reads DTGVSQNPRHKITKRGQNVTFRCDPISEHNRLYWYRQTLGQGPEFLTYFQNEAQLEKSRLLSDRFSAERPKGSFSTLEIQRTEQGDSAMYLCASSESVNYGYTFGSGTRLTVV.

This clone turned up a few times. This rearrangement joins TRBV4-3 to TRBJ2-7, with D tentatively TRBD2 (5 bases). The CDR3 has 13 amino acids. Germline CDR1 LGHNA, CDR2 YSLEER. V was clipped by 4 bases and J by 5 bases, with 12 bases between them. The CDR3 loop is CASSPGLSDEQYF. The CDR3 bases are TGCGCCAGCAGCCCCGGACTTTCCGACGAGCAGTACTTC.

This chain joins TRBV11-2 and TRBJ2-7; no clear D. V lost 5 bases to trimming and J lost 5 bases, with 7 bases between them. The CDR3 loop spans 11 amino acids. The V gene's germline CDR1 is SGHAT and CDR2 FQNNGV. The CDR3 coding sequence is TGTGCCAGCAGCACCCAGGACGAGCAGTACTTC. It encodes CASSTQDEQYF.

This chain links TRBV15 with TRBJ1-5; 7 bases map to TRBD1. CDR3 length: 15 residues. The trim removed 3 bases at V and 11 bases at J, leaving 13 bases unmatched. From germline, CDR1 is LNHNV and CDR2 YYDKDF (reference sequence). The CDR3 here is CATSRRDGGGESQHF. The CDR3 DNA reads TGTGCCACCAGCAGGCGTGATGGAGGGGGCGAGTCCCAGCATTTT.

This clone was seen a handful of times. The V call is TRBV7-2, the J call TRBJ2-1, with TRBD2 identical over 8 bases. Germline V gives CDR1 SGHTA, CDR2 FQGNSA. The CDR3 is 15 amino acids. Trimming removed 4 bases from V and 3 bases from J; junction bases left unmatched: 5. Here the CDR3 DNA reads TGTGCCAGCAGCTACCAAGCGGGAGACTACAATGAGCAGTTCTTC. It is translated as CASSYQAGDYNEQFF.

V gene TRBV5-4 combines with J gene TRBJ2-1, with TRBD1 matching 7 bases. CDR1 SGHNT and CDR2 YYREEE come from the germline V gene (reference sequence). Trimming removed 4 bases from V and 2 bases from J; junction bases left unmatched: 9. CDR3 length: 16 residues. The CDR3 sequence: CASSPGRDRTYNEQFF. CDR3 sequence (DNA): TGTGCCAGCAGCCCGGGCAGGGACAGAACCTACAATGAGCAGTTCTTC.

V is TRBV5-5 and J is TRBJ2-5, with TRBD1 matching over 7 bases. The CDR3 spans 15 residues. V lost 3 bases and J lost 0; bases outside the gene matches: 5. Germline CDR1 SGHKS, CDR2 YYEKEE (reference sequence). CDR3 loop: CASSYRDSYQETQYF. The DNA for the CDR3 is TGTGCCAGCAGCTACCGGGACAGCTACCAAGAGACCCAGTACTTC.

V is TRBV27 and J is TRBJ2-1; 7 nucleotides match TRBD1. This CDR3 is built from 15 residues. The V gene's germline CDR1 is MNHEY and CDR2 SMNVEV (reference sequence). The ends lost 1 base at V and 10 bases at J; junction bases unmatched: 10. DNA of the CDR3: TGTGCCAGCAGTTTATGGTCGGTCCGAGGGGGCGAGCAGTTCTTC. This sequence encodes CASSLWSVRGGEQFF.

The chain is built from TRBV5-4 and TRBJ2-3, with 11 bases lining up with TRBD2. CDR1 is SGHNT, CDR2 YYREEE, per germline (reference sequence). V gave up 4 bases and J gave up 0 bases; unmatched junction bases: 4. The length of the CDR3 is 16 residues. The CDR3 sequence is CASSRRTSGSTDTQYF. CDR3 bases: TGTGCCAGCAGCCGCCGGACTAGCGGGAGCACAGATACGCAGTATTTT.

This clone was counted a few times. Other DNA sequences in this sample translate to the same CDR3. V and J are TRBV4-3 and TRBJ2-5; possibly TRBD2 for D (6 bases). The CDR3 extends over 17 amino acids. Germline-derived CDR1 and CDR2 are LGHNA and YSLEER. V lost 0 bases and J 2 bases, leaving 16 bases between the germline ends. The CDR3 sequence: CASSQELPGGVQETQYF. CDR3 DNA sequence: TGCGCCAGCAGCCAAGAGCTACCGGGCGGGGTACAAGAGACCCAGTACTTC.

The V call is TRBV28, the J call TRBJ1-5; a possible D gene is TRBD1 (5 bases). Germline loops: CDR1 MDHEN, CDR2 SYDVKM. The V and J ends lost 4 bases and 5 bases respectively, with 15 bases between them. The CDR3 contains 15 residues. CDR3 amino acids: CASSYAPGFDQPQHF. CDR3 DNA: TGTGCCAGCAGTTATGCACCAGGGTTTGATCAGCCCCAGCATTTT.